This T cell receptor beta chain was obtained from a study of OX40 agonist ivuxolimab in advanced cancers. The wider study: Across the patients, intravenous ivuxolimab was delivered every 2 weeks at 0.01 to 10 mg/kg. Past anti-PD-1, anti-PD-L1 or anti-CTLA-4 therapy was accepted, and 30% to 50% had received some. One hepatocellular carcinoma and two cutaneous melanoma patients partially responded. Study findings and constraints: The study found among the lowest clonal expansion in partial responders at 0.1-3.0 mg/kg.

On this clone: Its antigen is unidentified.

Trimming shortened V by 8 bases and J by 3 bases, and 16 bases separated the two germline ends. CDR1 and CDR2 from the germline V gene are MNHNY and SVGAGI (reference sequence). The CDR3 runs 15 residues. Profiling relied on immunoSEQ multiplex PCR, and the TCRdb table lists in-frame clones only, not all of them. The data show 75,000 to 100,000 clones, with more than 80% seen just once and roughly 5.4% held by the top ten. This chain connects TRBV6-6 to TRBJ2-2, with D maybe TRBD1 (7 bases). The clonotype was recovered from an adult with an advanced solid tumor such as melanoma, head and neck, liver or kidney cancer. Sequenced here: CD4+ or CD8+ T cells sorted from blood, sampled in a trial of the OX40 agonist ivuxolimab. The CDR3: CASLAGQLYTGELFF. The CDR3 DNA reads as TGTGCCAGCCTTGCGGGACAGCTATACACCGGGGAGCTGTTTTTT.